This TCR beta chain was found in a study of cytotoxic CD8 clonotypes in ibrutinib-treated CLL. Broader study findings: Whereas clonality rose at ibrutinib response, it declined toward baseline at progression. Investigators sampled sustained-remission and progressing patients at differing times.

Trimming took 0 bases from V and 8 from J; bases not matched to a gene: 11. The CDR3 contains 17 residues. Germline loops: CDR1 SGHDN, CDR2 FVKESK. Repertoires were generated with immunoSEQ multiplex PCR, while TCRdb's copy carries only in-frame clones and drops some. The data show some 63,000 clones, approximately 90% seen once. As regards this clone: Its specificity is not known.

This chain links TRBV14 with TRBJ2-1, with TRBD1 matching over 9 bases. The sequenced sample was PBMCs, obtained after 12 months of ibrutinib treatment. This TCR was recovered from a human donor with chronic lymphocytic leukemia. In DNA form, the CDR3 reads TGTGCCAGCAGCCAAGATCCACCCGGGACAGGGAGGGATGAGCAGTTCTTC. Its translation: CASSQDPPGTGRDEQFF.